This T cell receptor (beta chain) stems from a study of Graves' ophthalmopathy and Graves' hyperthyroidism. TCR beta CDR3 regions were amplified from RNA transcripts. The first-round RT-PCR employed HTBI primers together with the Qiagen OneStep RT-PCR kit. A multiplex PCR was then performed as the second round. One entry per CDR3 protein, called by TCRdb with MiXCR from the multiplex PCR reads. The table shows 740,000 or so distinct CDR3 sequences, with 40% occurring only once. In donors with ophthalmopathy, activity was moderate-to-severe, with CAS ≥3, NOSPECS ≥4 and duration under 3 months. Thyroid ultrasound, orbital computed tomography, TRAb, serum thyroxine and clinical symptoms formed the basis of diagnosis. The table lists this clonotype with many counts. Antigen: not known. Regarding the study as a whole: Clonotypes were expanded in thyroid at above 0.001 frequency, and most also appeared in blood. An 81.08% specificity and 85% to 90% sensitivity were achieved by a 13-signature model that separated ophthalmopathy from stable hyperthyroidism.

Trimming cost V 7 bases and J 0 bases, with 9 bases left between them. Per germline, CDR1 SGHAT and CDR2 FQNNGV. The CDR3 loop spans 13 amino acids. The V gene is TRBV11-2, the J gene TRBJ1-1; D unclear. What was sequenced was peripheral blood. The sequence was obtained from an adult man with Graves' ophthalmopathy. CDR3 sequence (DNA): TGTGCCAGCACGGCAGGCATGAACACTGAAGCTTTCTTT. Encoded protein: CASTAGMNTEAFF.